These 27 T cell receptor beta chains came from one sample sequenced in a study of regulatory T cells in long-lasting Graves disease. Relying on iRepertoire HTBI primers and Arm-PCR of CDR3 regions, the team built TCR beta libraries. One entry per CDR3 protein results from TCRdb running MiXCR on the multiplex PCR reads. The sample lists about 290,000 distinct CDR3 sequences; 22% were seen once. Stated time point: persistent/refractory GD, antithyroid drugs over 5 years with positive TRAb. Construction of the TCR library relied on RNA isolated from PBMCs. The material sequenced was peripheral blood mononuclear cells (PBMCs), taken when the disease was refractory, from a patient treated with antithyroid drugs. The receptors originated from a female donor with Graves disease.

This clonotype has a handful of counts. The chain recombines TRBV5-1 with TRBJ2-7, with a weak D call TRBD1 (6 bases). The CDR3 has 15 residues. CDR1 and CDR2 (germline): SGHRS, YFSETQ. Trimming stripped 4 bases from V and 2 bases from J, with 16 bases between. The chain's CDR3 is CASSRNWDNTYEQYF. CDR3 coding DNA: TGCGCCAGCAGCAGAAACTGGGACAATACCTACGAGCAGTACTTC.

The rearrangement links TRBV7-9 to TRBJ2-2; tentative D call: TRBD1 (5 bases). Germline-derived CDR1 and CDR2 are SEHNR and FQNEAQ (reference sequence). V lost 10 bases, J lost 1 base, and 7 bases lay in between. The CDR3 runs to 12 residues. The CDR3, as DNA: TGTGCCATCGACAGGAACACCGGGGAGCTGTTTTTT. Protein product: CAIDRNTGELFF.

In this sample, this clonotype turned up a few times. The chain couples TRBV29-1 to TRBJ1-1, with D perhaps TRBD1 (6 bases). In germline, CDR1 is SQVTM, CDR2 ANQGSEA. This CDR3 has 14 amino acids. Trimming left V 3 bases short and J 4 bases short, with 15 bases between. The CDR3 coding sequence is TGCAGCGTTGAGGAACAGGGCGGATTCACTGAAGCTTTCTTT. Its protein is CSVEEQGGFTEAFF.

This clonotype occurred many times. This chain connects TRBV9 to TRBJ2-5; weak D call: TRBD2 (5 bases). CDR3 length: 16 amino acids. The V gene's germline CDR1 is SGDLS and CDR2 YYNGEE. Between the trimmed V and J ends, which lost 5 bases and 2 bases, there was a span of 19 bases. CDR3 sequence: CASSPDYFIRQETQYF. The CDR3 DNA reads TGTGCCAGCAGTCCTGACTATTTTATAAGACAAGAGACCCAGTACTTC.

In this sample, this clonotype turned up many times. The chain links TRBV11-2 to TRBJ1-3; maybe TRBD1 (6 bases). From germline, CDR1 is SGHAT and CDR2 FQNNGV. The CDR3 is 15 amino acids. Trimming left V 5 bases short and J 0 bases short, with 11 bases between. Here the CDR3 DNA reads TGTGCCAGCAGCCCCACAGGGACCTCTGGAAACACCATATATTTT. The encoded protein is CASSPTGTSGNTIYF.

Ten or more counts support this clonotype. The genes are TRBV7-2 and TRBJ2-5; no clear D. Per the germline V gene, CDR1 is SGHTA and CDR2 is FQGNSA. The CDR3 is 12 amino acids. V was cut by 4 bases and J by 9 bases, with 12 bases left in between. CDR3 DNA sequence: TGTGCCAGCAGCTCCCAAATCAGTTCCCAGTACTTC. Translating gives CASSSQISSQYF. The entire variable domain, with the rest obtained from reference TRBV7-2 and TRBJ2-5, is as follows: GAGVSQSPSNKVTEKGKDVELRCDPISGHTALYWYRQSLGQGLEFLIYFQGNSAPDKSGLPSDRFSAERTGGSVSTLTIQRTQQEDSAVYLCASSSQISSQYFGPGTRLLVL.

This clonotype was observed many times. This rearrangement joins TRBV11-2 to TRBJ1-2, with 7 nucleotides matching TRBD1. Per germline, CDR1 SGHAT and CDR2 FQNNGV. This CDR3 is 14 amino acids long. The J segment lost 4 bases and the V segment lost 4 bases, leaving 6 bases of the junction unmatched. CDR3 bases: TGTGCCAGCAGCTCCGGACAGGAAGCCTATGGCTACACCTTC. It codes for CASSSGQEAYGYTF. Full variable domain (outside the CDR3, taken from reference TRBV11-2 and TRBJ1-2): EAGVAQSPRYKIIEKRQSVAFWCNPISGHATLYWYQQILGQGPKLLIQFQNNGVVDDSQLPKDRFSAERLKGVDSTLKIQPAKLEDSAVYLCASSSGQEAYGYTFGSGTRLTVV.

The rearrangement uses TRBV14 and TRBJ2-7; D not certain. The V end was cut by 3 bases, the J end by 3 bases, with 15 bases between. Germline-derived CDR1 and CDR2 are SGHDN and FVKESK. The CDR3 runs 15 residues. In nucleotides, the CDR3 is TGTGCCAGCAGCCATATTACGCGTAACTTCTACGAGCAGTACTTC. Protein product: CASSHITRNFYEQYF.

This clonotype was counted between two and nine times. The chain uses TRBV6-2 or TRBV6-3 and TRBJ1-5; D is unclear. V gave up 0 bases and J gave up 0 bases, with 12 bases separating them. CDR3 length: 17 residues. Germline values: CDR1 MNHEY, CDR2 SVGEGT. DNA for the CDR3: TGTGCCAGCAGTTACTCGAGGGCCCGGGATAGCAATCAGCCCCAGCATTTT. It is translated as CASSYSRARDSNQPQHF.

The rearrangement joins TRBV19 to TRBJ1-1; the match to TRBD1 covers 8 bases. CDR1 and CDR2 (germline): LNHDA, SQIVND (reference sequence). CDR3 length equals 16 residues. The V segment lost 4 bases and the J segment 1 base; nucleotides outside the gene matches: 8. In DNA form, the CDR3 reads TGTGCCAGTAGTACGGGACAGGCCACAGCGAACACTGAAGCTTTCTTT. It translates to CASSTGQATANTEAFF.

This clonotype was picked up a small number of times. The chain employs TRBV5-1 and TRBJ1-1, with 12 bases matching TRBD1. Per the germline V gene, CDR1 is SGHRS and CDR2 is YFSETQ. The CDR3 extends over 19 amino acids. The ends lost 2 bases at V and 2 bases at J; junction bases unmatched: 13. For the CDR3, the DNA is TGCGCCAGCAGCTTTGGGACAGGGGGCCCGGGGCGCACAAACACTGAAGCTTTCTTT. Translation gives CASSFGTGGPGRTNTEAFF.

This clonotype has more than one count but fewer than ten. The V and J genes are TRBV20-1 and TRBJ2-7, with D possibly matching TRBD2 (7 bases). CDR1 DFQATT and CDR2 SNEGSKA come from the germline V gene (reference sequence). The CDR3 spans 15 residues. V shed 4 bases and J shed 2 bases, with 18 bases lying between them. The CDR3 DNA is TGCAGTGCTATCAATCCCGGGGGGCCTACCTACGAGCAGTACTTC. As protein: CSAINPGGPTYEQYF.

Remarks on this clonotype: The junction and the germline gene differ at one end; a read error may be behind it. The gene calls are TRBV7-9 and TRBJ1-1; D unclear. The CDR3 length is 15 residues. Germline CDR1 and CDR2: SEHNR and FQNEAQ (reference sequence). The CDR3 here is CASSFHEFLNTGAFF. The CDR3 bases are TGTGCCAGCAGCTTTCACGAATTCCTGAACACTGGAGCTTTCTTT.

This clonotype showed up many times. CDR3 sequence reads: CASSLPGGWGYTF. For the CDR3, the DNA is TGTGCCAGCAGTTTACCAGGGGGCTGGGGCTACACCTTC. This chain connects TRBV28 to TRBJ1-2; TRBD1 aligns across 8 bases. This CDR3 is built from 13 residues. Germline values: CDR1 MDHEN, CDR2 SYDVKM. V dropped 2 bases and J dropped 8; count of bases not matched to a gene: 4.

J is TRBJ2-7 and V is TRBV29-1; D is possibly TRBD1 (6 bases). The CDR3 is 12 residues long. Germline V gene lookup returns CDR1 SQVTM and CDR2 ANQGSEA. V lost 6 bases to trimming and J lost 4 bases, with 13 bases between them. In nucleotides, the CDR3 is TGCAGCGTGGCAGGGGTCTCTTACGAGCAGTACTTC. This encodes CSVAGVSYEQYF.

This clonotype was counted at least ten times. This rearrangement joins TRBV28 to TRBJ1-1; tentatively, D is TRBD1 (5 bases). Germline values: CDR1 MDHEN, CDR2 SYDVKM. There are 14 residues in the CDR3. The V and J ends lost 2 bases and 1 base respectively, with 8 bases between them. Written as DNA, the CDR3 is TGTGCCAGCAGTTTAGAACAGGCGAACACTGAAGCTTTCTTT. It encodes CASSLEQANTEAFF.

The chain recombines TRBV7-8 with TRBJ2-1, with 11 bases that match TRBD2. The CDR3 totals 18 residues. Germline assignment: CDR1 SGHVS and CDR2 FQNEAQ. V shed 1 base and J 6 bases; nucleotides not matched to a gene: 11. In DNA form, the CDR3 reads TGTGCCAGCAGCTTAGGGCAGTTACTAGCGGGAGTTATCAATGAGCAGTTCTTC. Its translation is CASSLGQLLAGVINEQFF.

The genes are TRBV6-2 or TRBV6-3 and TRBJ2-2; 7 bases are shared with TRBD2. The junction had 10 bases not matched to a gene; V was cut back by 5 bases and J by 4 bases. CDR1 MNHEY and CDR2 SVGEGT come from the germline V gene. CDR3 length: 16 residues. The CDR3 nucleotides are TGTGCCAGCAGTGAAGGGCCGGGACTAACCACCGGGGAGCTGTTTTTT. Protein sequence: CASSEGPGLTTGELFF.

This clonotype was picked up many times. The rearrangement uses TRBV28 and TRBJ2-7, with TRBD1 as a possible D gene (6 bases). Germline values: CDR1 MDHEN, CDR2 SYDVKM. Between the trimmed V and J ends, which lost 5 bases and 0 bases, there was a span of 17 bases. The CDR3 totals 16 residues. CDR3 nucleotide sequence: TGTGCCAGCAGTACTACATGGGACACCACCTCCTACGAGCAGTACTTC. Translation gives CASSTTWDTTSYEQYF.

This clonotype was recorded at least ten times. The chain uses TRBV30 and TRBJ2-7; D gene unclear. V was clipped by 4 bases and J by 7 bases, with 20 bases between them. The CDR3 runs to 14 residues. Germline-derived CDR1 and CDR2 are GTSNPN and SVGIG (reference sequence). CDR3 residues: CAWNSISGAREQYF. The CDR3 DNA reads TGTGCCTGGAACTCGATTTCTGGAGCCCGGGAGCAGTACTTC.

This clonotype was observed many times. The chain couples TRBV12-3 or TRBV12-4 to TRBJ2-7; perhaps TRBD1 as D (6 bases). The CDR3 is 13 amino acids. Trimming took 4 bases from V and 6 from J, leaving 13 bases between them. The CDR3 reads CASSSQGSGEQYF. CDR3 DNA: TGTGCCAGCAGTTCACAGGGTTCGGGCGAGCAGTACTTC.

There are many counts of this clonotype. This chain links TRBV12-3 or TRBV12-4 with TRBJ2-5, with 10 bases fitting TRBD1. The CDR3 runs 14 residues. V lost 5 bases, J lost 4 bases, and 4 bases stayed unmatched. CDR3 sequence reads: CASSTGTGAETQYF. The CDR3 bases are TGTGCCAGCAGTACCGGGACAGGGGCAGAGACCCAGTACTTC.

This clonotype was recorded many times. The V gene is TRBV7-9, the J gene TRBJ2-7; no firm D call. The CDR3 sequence is 14 residues long. Trimming cost V 0 bases and J 2 bases, with 8 bases left between them. Germline V gene lookup returns CDR1 SEHNR and CDR2 FQNEAQ (reference sequence). CDR3 DNA: TGTGCCAGCAGCTTAGCGGGGTCCCCCTACGAGCAGTACTTC. Translation: CASSLAGSPYEQYF.

The chain recombines TRBV6-2 or TRBV6-3 with TRBJ2-7, with 10 nucleotides matching TRBD2. This CDR3 has 15 residues. The V segment lost 8 bases and the J segment 4 bases; nucleotides outside the gene matches: 11. Germline V gene lookup returns CDR1 MNHEY and CDR2 SVGEGT. The chain's CDR3 is CASLQPGLAYYEQYF. CDR3 nucleotide sequence: TGTGCCAGCCTTCAACCGGGACTAGCGTATTACGAGCAGTACTTC.

This clonotype came up many times. The chain joins TRBV7-2 to TRBJ2-5; the D gene is possibly TRBD2 (6 bases). Per germline, CDR1 SGHTA and CDR2 FQGNSA. There are 15 residues in the CDR3. The V gene lost 5 bases and the J gene lost 4 bases, with 17 bases spanning the gap. CDR3 nucleotide sequence: TGTGCCAGCAGCGCAGACGGCGGGATCGGAGAGACCCAGTACTTC. Residues: CASSADGGIGETQYF. Full variable domain (rest looked up from reference TRBV7-2 and TRBJ2-5): GAGVSQSPSNKVTEKGKDVELRCDPISGHTALYWYRQSLGQGLEFLIYFQGNSAPDKSGLPSDRFSAERTGGSVSTLTIQRTQQEDSAVYLCASSADGGIGETQYFGPGTRLLVL.

The genes are TRBV10-3 and TRBJ1-4; TRBD1 might be the D (5 bases). CDR3 length equals 14 residues. Germline V gene data show CDR1 as ENHRY and CDR2 as SYGVKD. V lost 4 bases and J 8 bases, leaving 14 bases between the germline ends. CDR3 nucleotides: TGTGCCATCAGTGCGGCAGAGAAGGGGGAAAAACTGTTTTTT. It specifies CAISAAEKGEKLFF.

This clonotype was counted only a few times. This rearrangement joins TRBV12-3 or TRBV12-4 to TRBJ2-7; 7 nucleotides align to TRBD1. V trimming: 5 bases; J trimming: 3 bases; junction bases outside the gene matches: 7. The CDR3 is 14 residues long. The CDR3: CASSGTGVSYEQYF. DNA for the CDR3: TGTGCCAGCAGTGGAACAGGGGTTAGCTACGAGCAGTACTTC.